This paragraph reports one T cell receptor (beta chain). Antigen unknown. The data stem from a study of T-cell memory formation after mild COVID-19. Study-level background: The TCR clusters were mostly specific to one donor.

This CDR3 has 15 residues. V was trimmed by 5 bases and J by 7 bases, leaving 15 bases between them. The germline V gene has CDR1 MNHNY and CDR2 SVGAGI (reference sequence). Study observations and caveats: Pre-infection memory contained some responding clones, which suggested that cross-reactive memory had joined.

TCRdb passed the 5' RACE reads through MiXCR, listing each CDR3 protein once. The sample consists of roughly 300,000 distinct CDR3 sequences, under 20% of them appearing once. The chain combines TRBV6-6 with TRBJ1-6; the D gene is possibly TRBD1 (6 bases). The sequence was collected from a man between 18 and 35 years old who had mild COVID-19 (a few samples of this study predate the infection). Cell type and time point are not known. Input material: PBMCs or a T cell subset sorted from them (not recorded which). The CDR3 loop reads CASSPTDRRNSPLHF. CDR3 nucleotide sequence: TGTGCCAGCAGTCCAACCGACAGGAGGAATTCACCCCTCCACTTT.